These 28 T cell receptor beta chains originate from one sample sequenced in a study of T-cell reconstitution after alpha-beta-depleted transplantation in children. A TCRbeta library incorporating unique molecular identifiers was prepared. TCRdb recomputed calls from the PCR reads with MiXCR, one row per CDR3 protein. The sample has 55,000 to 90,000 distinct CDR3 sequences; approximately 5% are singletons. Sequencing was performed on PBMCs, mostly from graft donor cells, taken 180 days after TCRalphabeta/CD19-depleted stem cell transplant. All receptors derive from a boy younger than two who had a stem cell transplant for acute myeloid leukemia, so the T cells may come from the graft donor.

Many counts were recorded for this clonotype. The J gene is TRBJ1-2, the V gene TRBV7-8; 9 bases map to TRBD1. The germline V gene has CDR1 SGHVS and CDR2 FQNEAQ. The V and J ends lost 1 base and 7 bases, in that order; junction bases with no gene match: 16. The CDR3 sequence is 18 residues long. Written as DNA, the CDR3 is TGTGCCAGCAGCTTAGTAGGACAGGGGAGGAGACTGGCGTCTGGCTACACCTTC. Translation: CASSLVGQGRRLASGYTF.

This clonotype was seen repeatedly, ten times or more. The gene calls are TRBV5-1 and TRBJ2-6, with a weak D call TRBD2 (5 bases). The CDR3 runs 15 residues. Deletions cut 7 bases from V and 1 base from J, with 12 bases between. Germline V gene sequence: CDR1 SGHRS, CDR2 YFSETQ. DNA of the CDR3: TGCGCCAGCTGTCAATCGGGGTCTGGGGCCAACGTCCTGACTTTC. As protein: CASCQSGSGANVLTF.

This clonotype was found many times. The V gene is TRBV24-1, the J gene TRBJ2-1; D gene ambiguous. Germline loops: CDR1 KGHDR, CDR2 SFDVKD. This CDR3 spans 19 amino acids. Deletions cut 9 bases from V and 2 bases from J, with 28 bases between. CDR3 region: CATGVDLGCLLLTYNEQFF. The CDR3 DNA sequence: TGTGCCACCGGGGTCGATTTAGGGTGTCTCCTTTTAACCTACAATGAGCAGTTCTTC.

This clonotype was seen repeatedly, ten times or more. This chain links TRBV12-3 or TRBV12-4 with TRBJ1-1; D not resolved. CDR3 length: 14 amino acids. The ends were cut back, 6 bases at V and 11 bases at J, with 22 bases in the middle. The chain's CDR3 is CASSLDPVGNRAFF. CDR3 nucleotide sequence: TGTGCCAGCAGCCTCGACCCAGTGGGGAATAGGGCTTTCTTT.

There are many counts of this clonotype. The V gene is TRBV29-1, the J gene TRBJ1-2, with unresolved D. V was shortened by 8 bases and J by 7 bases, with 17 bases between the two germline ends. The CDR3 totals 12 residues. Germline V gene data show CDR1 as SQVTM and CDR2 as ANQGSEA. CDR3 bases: TGCAGCTTTAGCACGGAACCGGGTGGCTACACCTTC. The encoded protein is CSFSTEPGGYTF.

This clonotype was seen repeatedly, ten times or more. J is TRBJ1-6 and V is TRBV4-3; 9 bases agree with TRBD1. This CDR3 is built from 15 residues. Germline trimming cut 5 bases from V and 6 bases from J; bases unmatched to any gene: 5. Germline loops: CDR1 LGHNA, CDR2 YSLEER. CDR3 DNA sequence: TGCGCCAGCAGCGGGCTGGGACAGGGTAATTCACCCCTCCACTTT. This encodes CASSGLGQGNSPLHF.

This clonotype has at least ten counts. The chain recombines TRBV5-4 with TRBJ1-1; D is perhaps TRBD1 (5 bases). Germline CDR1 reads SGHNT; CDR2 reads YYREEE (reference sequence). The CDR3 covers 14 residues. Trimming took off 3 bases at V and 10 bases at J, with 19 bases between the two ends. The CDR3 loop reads CASSSSPGKRGAFF. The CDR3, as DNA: TGTGCCAGCAGCTCCTCTCCAGGAAAGAGGGGAGCTTTCTTT.

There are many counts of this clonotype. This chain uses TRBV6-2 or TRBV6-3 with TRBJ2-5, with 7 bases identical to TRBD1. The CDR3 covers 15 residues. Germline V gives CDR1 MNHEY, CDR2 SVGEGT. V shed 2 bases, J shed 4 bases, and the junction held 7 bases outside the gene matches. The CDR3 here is CASSYPRGPPETQYF. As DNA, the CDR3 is TGTGCCAGCAGTTACCCGAGGGGGCCCCCAGAGACCCAGTACTTC.

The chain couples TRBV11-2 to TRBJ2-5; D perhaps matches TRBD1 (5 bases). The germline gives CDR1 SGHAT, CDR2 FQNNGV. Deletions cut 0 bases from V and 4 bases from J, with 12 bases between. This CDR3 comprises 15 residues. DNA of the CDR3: TGTGCCAGCAGCTTAGATTGGCAGGGCAGAGAGACCCAGTACTTC. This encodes CASSLDWQGRETQYF. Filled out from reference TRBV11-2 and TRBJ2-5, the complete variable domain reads EAGVAQSPRYKIIEKRQSVAFWCNPISGHATLYWYQQILGQGPKLLIQFQNNGVVDDSQLPKDRFSAERLKGVDSTLKIQPAKLEDSAVYLCASSLDWQGRETQYFGPGTRLLVL.

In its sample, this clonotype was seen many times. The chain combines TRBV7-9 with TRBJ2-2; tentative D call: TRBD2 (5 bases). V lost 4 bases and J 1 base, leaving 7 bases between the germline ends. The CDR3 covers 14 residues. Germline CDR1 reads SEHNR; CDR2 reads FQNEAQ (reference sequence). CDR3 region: CASSSGENTGELFF. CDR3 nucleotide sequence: TGTGCCAGCAGCTCCGGGGAGAACACCGGGGAGCTGTTTTTT.

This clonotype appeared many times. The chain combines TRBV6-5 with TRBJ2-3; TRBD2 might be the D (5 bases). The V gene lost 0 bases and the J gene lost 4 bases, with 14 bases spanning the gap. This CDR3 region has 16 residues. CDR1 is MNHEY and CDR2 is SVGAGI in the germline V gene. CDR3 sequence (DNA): TGTGCCAGCAGTTACTCCGAGCGGTCTAGGGCAGATACGCAGTATTTT. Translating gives CASSYSERSRADTQYF.

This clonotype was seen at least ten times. CDR3 region: CASSSTSGGLLADTQYF. As DNA, the CDR3 is TGTGCCAGCAGCTCAACTTCCGGGGGCTTGTTGGCAGATACGCAGTATTTT. The chain uses TRBV11-2 and TRBJ2-3, with D possibly being TRBD1 or TRBD2 (6 bases each). The CDR3 runs to 17 residues. The ends were cut back, 4 bases at V and 4 bases at J, with 21 bases in the middle. Germline CDR1 SGHAT, CDR2 FQNNGV.

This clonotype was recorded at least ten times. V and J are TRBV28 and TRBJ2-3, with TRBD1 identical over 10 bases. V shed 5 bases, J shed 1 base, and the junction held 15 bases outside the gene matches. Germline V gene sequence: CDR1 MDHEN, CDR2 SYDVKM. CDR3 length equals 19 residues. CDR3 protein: CASSPVGLTGTGGTDTQYF. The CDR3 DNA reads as TGTGCCAGCAGTCCCGTGGGCCTTACCGGGACAGGGGGCACAGATACGCAGTATTTT.

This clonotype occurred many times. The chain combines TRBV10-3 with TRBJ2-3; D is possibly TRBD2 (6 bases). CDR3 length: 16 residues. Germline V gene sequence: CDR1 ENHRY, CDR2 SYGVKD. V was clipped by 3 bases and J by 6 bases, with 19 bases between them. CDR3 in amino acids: CAISDGSFPSVDTQYF. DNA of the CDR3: TGTGCCATCAGTGACGGGAGCTTTCCAAGTGTTGATACGCAGTATTTT.

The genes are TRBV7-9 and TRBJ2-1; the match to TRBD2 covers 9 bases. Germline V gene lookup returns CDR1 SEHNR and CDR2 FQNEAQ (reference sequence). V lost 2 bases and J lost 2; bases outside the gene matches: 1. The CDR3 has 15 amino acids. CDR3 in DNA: TGTGCCAGCAGCTTACTAGCGGGGCCCTACAATGAGCAGTTCTTC. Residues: CASSLLAGPYNEQFF.

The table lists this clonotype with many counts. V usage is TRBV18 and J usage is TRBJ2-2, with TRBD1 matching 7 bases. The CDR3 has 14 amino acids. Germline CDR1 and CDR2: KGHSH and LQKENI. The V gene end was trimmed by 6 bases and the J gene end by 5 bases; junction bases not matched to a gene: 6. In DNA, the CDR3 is TGTGCCAGCTCGAGACTGGACAGGACCGGGGAGCTGTTTTTT. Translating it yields CASSRLDRTGELFF.

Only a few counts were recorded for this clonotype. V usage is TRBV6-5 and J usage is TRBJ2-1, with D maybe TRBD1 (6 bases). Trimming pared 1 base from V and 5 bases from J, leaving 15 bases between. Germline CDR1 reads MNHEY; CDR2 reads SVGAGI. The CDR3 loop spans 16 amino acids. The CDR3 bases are TGTGCCAGCAGTTACTATTTGCTGGGGGCCGACAATGAGCAGTTCTTC. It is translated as CASSYYLLGADNEQFF.

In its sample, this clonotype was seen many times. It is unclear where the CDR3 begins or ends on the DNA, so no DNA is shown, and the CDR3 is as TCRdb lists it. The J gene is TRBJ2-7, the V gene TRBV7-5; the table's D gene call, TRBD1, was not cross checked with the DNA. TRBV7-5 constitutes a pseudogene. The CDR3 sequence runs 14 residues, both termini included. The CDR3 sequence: CISVPEARQGQQYF.

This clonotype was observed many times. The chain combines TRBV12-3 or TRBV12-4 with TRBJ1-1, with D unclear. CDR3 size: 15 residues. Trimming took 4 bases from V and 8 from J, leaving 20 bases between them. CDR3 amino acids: CASSSLRAQNVEAFF. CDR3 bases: TGTGCCAGCAGTTCCCTCCGGGCCCAAAACGTCGAAGCTTTCTTT.

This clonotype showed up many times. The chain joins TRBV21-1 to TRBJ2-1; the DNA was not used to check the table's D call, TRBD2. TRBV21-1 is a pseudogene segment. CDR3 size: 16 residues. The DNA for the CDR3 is TGTGCCAGCAGCAAAGAGGAGCGGGGTTCCTACAATGAGCAGTTCTTC. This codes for CASSKEERGSYNEQFF.

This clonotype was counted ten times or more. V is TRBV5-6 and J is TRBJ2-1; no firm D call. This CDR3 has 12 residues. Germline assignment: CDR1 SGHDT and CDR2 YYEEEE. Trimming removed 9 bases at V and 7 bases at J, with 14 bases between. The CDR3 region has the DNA TGTGCCATGGGCCTCGGCGAGAATGAGCAGTTCTTC. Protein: CAMGLGENEQFF. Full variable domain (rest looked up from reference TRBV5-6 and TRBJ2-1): DAGVTQSPTHLIKTRGQQVTLRCSPKSGHDTVSWYQQALGQGPQFIFQYYEEEERQRGNFPDRFSGHQFPNYSSELNVNALLLGDSALYLCAMGLGENEQFFGPGTRLTVL.

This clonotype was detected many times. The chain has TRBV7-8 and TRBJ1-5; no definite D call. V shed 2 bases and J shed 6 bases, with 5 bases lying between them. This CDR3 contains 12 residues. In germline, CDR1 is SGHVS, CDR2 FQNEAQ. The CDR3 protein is CASSLWGQPQHF. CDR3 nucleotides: TGTGCCAGCAGCTTATGGGGTCAGCCCCAGCATTTT.

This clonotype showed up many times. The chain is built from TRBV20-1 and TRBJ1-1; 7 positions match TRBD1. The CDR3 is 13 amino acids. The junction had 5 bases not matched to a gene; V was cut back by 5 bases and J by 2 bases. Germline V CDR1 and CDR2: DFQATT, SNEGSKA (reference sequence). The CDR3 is CSAAGTENTEAFF. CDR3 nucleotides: TGCAGTGCTGCCGGGACAGAAAACACTGAAGCTTTCTTT.

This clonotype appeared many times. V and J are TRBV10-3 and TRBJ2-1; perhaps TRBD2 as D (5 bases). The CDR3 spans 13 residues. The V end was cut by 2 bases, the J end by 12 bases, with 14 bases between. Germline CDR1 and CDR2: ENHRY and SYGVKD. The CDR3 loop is CAISEPPAGGQFF. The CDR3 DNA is TGTGCCATCAGTGAGCCGCCGGCCGGAGGGCAGTTCTTC.

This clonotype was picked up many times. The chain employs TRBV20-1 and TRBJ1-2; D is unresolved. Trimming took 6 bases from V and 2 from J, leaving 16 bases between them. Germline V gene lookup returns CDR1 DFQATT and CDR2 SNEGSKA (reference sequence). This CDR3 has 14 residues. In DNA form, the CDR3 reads TGCAGTGCCAGGCCCGGACGCAGGAACTATGGCTACACCTTC. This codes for CSARPGRRNYGYTF.

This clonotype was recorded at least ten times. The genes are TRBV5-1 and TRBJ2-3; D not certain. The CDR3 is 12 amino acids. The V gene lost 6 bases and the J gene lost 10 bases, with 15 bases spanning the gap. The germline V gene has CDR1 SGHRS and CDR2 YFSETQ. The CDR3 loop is CASNPTEAAQYF. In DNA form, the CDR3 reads TGCGCCAGCAACCCAACAGAGGCCGCGCAGTATTTT.

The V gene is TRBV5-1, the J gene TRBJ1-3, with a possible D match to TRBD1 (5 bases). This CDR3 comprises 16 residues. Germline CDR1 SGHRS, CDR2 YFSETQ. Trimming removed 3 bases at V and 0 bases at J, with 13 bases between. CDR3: CASSSGDRSSGNTIYF. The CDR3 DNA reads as TGCGCCAGCAGCTCCGGGGACCGATCCTCTGGAAACACCATATATTTT.

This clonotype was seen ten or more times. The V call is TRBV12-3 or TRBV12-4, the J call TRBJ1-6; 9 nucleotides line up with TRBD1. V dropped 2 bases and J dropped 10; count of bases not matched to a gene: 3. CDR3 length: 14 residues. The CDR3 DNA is TGTGCCAGCAGTTTATGGACAGGGGACTCACCCCTCCACTTT. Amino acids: CASSLWTGDSPLHF.